This T cell receptor beta chain was observed in a study of CD8 T cells in Susac syndrome (dated by TCRdb to about 2019). For the wider study: The study used repertoire sequencing to test whether antigen drove CD8+ T cell activation and differentiation in Susac syndrome.

Study-level results and caveats: The number of individuals in the TCR sequencing and HLA analysis was recognized as being relatively small.

RNA was extracted with the RNeasy kit and about 0.45 to 1 ug was reverse transcribed using random hexamers. The immunoSEQ multiplex PCR assay, which covers 54 Vbeta and 13 Jbeta segments, was used to amplify TCR beta CDR3 regions. To correct PCR amplification bias, a synthetic template baseline was used for both primer optimization and computational correction. From the authors' description of their analysis: Reads were annotated to V, D and J genes according to IMGT and were analyzed with immunoSEQ Analyzer, with only productive sequences retained. To calculate clonality, Shannon entropy was normalized by log2 of the number of productive unique sequences and then subtracted from one. Public and private clones were assessed among the 100 most prevalent clones of each patient and control. Clones were defined as Susac-specific if absent from the healthy and MS cohorts, from 1052 published viral clones and from other ImmuneACCESS disease sequences. TCRdb handled the public reads itself, with Q25 trimming in fastp and clone calling in MiXCR, and kept productive beta chains. Every entry covers one CDR3 protein and lists the most common genes and DNA from its rows. TCRdb, not the authors, supplied the V and J calls. The sample table contains approximately 120,000 distinct CDR3 sequences; only one count was recorded for about 90% of them. The ten largest make up roughly 0.15% of the sample.

With regard to this clonotype: This receptor's antigen is unknown. Per-nucleotide qualities are absent, and no much larger clonotype sits a single base away.

High-throughput TCR beta sequencing profiled peripheral blood CD8+ and CD4+ T cells from healthy donors, Susac syndrome patients and multiple sclerosis patients. Healthy donors were included as age- and sex-matched controls. Bulk CD8+ and CD4+ T cells were purified magnetically by negative isolation, whereas CD8+ TEMRA cells were enriched by FACS. Blood was drawn into EDTA tubes, processed within 24 hours, and PBMCs were isolated by density gradient centrifugation. PBMCs intended for TCR sequencing were cryopreserved in liquid nitrogen and were subsequently thawed in a 37 degrees C water bath. A purity of at least 90% was achieved for sorted or isolated CD4+, CD8+ and CD8+ TEMRA cells. The CDR3 has 12 amino acids, counting the end cysteine and phenylalanine. The kept DNA is CDR3 alone, 36 bases in frame from the first base. CDR1 and CDR2 are read off the germline V gene as SGHDN and FVKESK. Trimming costs V 1 base and J 8 bases, and their ends lie 7 bases apart.

This clonotype originated in a human donor in good health. The specimen was CD4+ T cells from PBMCs. The chain joins TRBV14 to TRBJ2-3; the best D guess is TRBD2, with 5 bases matching. The sequence in DNA is TGTGCCAGCAGCCAAGTCGGAGGTACGCAGTATTTT. Its protein product is CASSQVGGTQYF.